The 20 T cell receptor beta chains reported below all come from one sample, sequenced in a study of control samples from healthy donors and cancer patients. Repertoires were generated with immunoSEQ multiplex PCR, while TCRdb's copy carries only in-frame clones and drops some. The sample shows fewer than 65,000 clones, about 80% of them seen only once. The source material was blood. The origin of the receptors is a man between 65 and 85 years old in good health.

This chain links TRBV5-1 with TRBJ2-3; D is ambiguous. CDR1 SGHRS and CDR2 YFSETQ come from the germline V gene. Deletions cut 0 bases from V and 2 bases from J, with 10 bases between. The CDR3 runs to 15 residues. The CDR3 DNA sequence: TGCGCCAGCAGCTTGGATAGGTTGAACACAGATACGCAGTATTTT. It encodes CASSLDRLNTDTQYF.

J is TRBJ1-1 and V is TRBV7-6; no clear D. CDR1 SGHVS and CDR2 FNYEAQ come from the germline V gene. CDR3 length equals 14 residues. V was cut by 5 bases and J by 5 bases, with 15 bases left in between. CDR3 in amino acids: CASSGWEGRTEAFF. CDR3 nucleotide sequence: TGTGCCAGCAGCGGGTGGGAGGGAAGGACTGAAGCTTTCTTT.

The CDR3 coding sequence is TGTGCCAGCAGCTTCAGATTAGCGGGAGGGGCAGATACGCAGTATTTT. Amino acids: CASSFRLAGGADTQYF. The genes are TRBV9 and TRBJ2-3; 11 bases map to TRBD2. The V segment lost 4 bases and the J segment 4 bases; nucleotides outside the gene matches: 8. Germline-derived CDR1 and CDR2 are SGDLS and YYNGEE. This CDR3 has 16 amino acids.

This chain links TRBV6-5 with TRBJ1-1, with D unclear. CDR3 size: 16 residues. Deletions cut 2 bases from V and 0 bases from J, with 13 bases between. Germline V gene data show CDR1 as MNHEY and CDR2 as SVGAGI. The CDR3 DNA is TGTGCCAGCAGTTACGAGAGACCCCCCATGAACACTGAAGCTTTCTTT. Protein: CASSYERPPMNTEAFF.

The V and J genes are TRBV10-2 and TRBJ2-7, with 7 bases lining up with TRBD1. J gave up 4 bases and V 4 bases, and 4 bases lay outside the gene matches. The germline V gene encodes CDR1 WSHSY and CDR2 SAAADI. The CDR3 has 13 amino acids. The CDR3 sequence is CASSAHRGYEQYF. The CDR3 DNA sequence: TGCGCCAGCAGTGCCCACAGGGGATACGAGCAGTACTTC.

V and J are TRBV5-4 and TRBJ1-2; D is possibly TRBD1 (5 bases). Per the germline V gene, CDR1 is SGHNT and CDR2 is YYREEE (reference sequence). Trimming cost V 1 base and J 8 bases, with 9 bases left between them. This CDR3 contains 12 residues. This chain's CDR3 is CASSLMGGGYTF. The CDR3 DNA reads TGTGCCAGCAGCTTGATGGGGGGAGGCTACACCTTC.

The CDR3 DNA follows: TGTGCCAGCAGGTATGGTCTGAACACTGAAGCTTTCTTT. Encoded protein: CASRYGLNTEAFF. V and J are TRBV12-3 or TRBV12-4 and TRBJ1-1; D unclear. CDR3 length: 13 residues. Deletions cut 6 bases from V and 0 bases from J, with 8 bases between.

This clone is termed large. The rearrangement uses TRBV19 and TRBJ2-3; the match to TRBD1 covers 8 bases. Germline lookup yields CDR1 LNHDA and CDR2 SQIVND (reference sequence). The ends lost 4 bases at V and 4 bases at J; junction bases unmatched: 4. The CDR3 has 14 residues. This chain's CDR3 is CASSTQGAPDTQYF. The CDR3 DNA follows: TGTGCCAGTAGTACCCAGGGGGCCCCAGATACGCAGTATTTT.

The rearrangement joins TRBV18 to TRBJ1-1; tentatively, D is TRBD1 (6 bases). V shed 5 bases and J shed 5 bases, with 18 bases lying between them. The CDR3 sequence is 15 residues long. The germline V gene encodes CDR1 KGHSH and CDR2 LQKENI. The CDR3 sequence: CASSEGHRGGTEAFF. The CDR3 bases are TGTGCCAGCTCAGAGGGACACCGAGGAGGGACTGAAGCTTTCTTT.

The chain carries TRBV6-5 and TRBJ1-2; D remains unclear. V was clipped by 5 bases and J by 0 bases, with 7 bases between them. The CDR3 spans 13 residues. Germline CDR1 reads MNHEY; CDR2 reads SVGAGI. CDR3 amino acids: CASSPGTNYGYTF. DNA of the CDR3: TGTGCCAGCAGTCCCGGGACTAACTATGGCTACACCTTC.

This chain joins TRBV2 and TRBJ2-3; 12 bases align to TRBD2. After removal of 6 bases from V and 6 bases from J, the junction contained 10 bases not matched to a gene. Per germline, CDR1 SNHLY and CDR2 FYNNEI. This CDR3 is built from 16 residues. The CDR3 region has the DNA TGTGCCAGCAGAACCTTACTAGCGGGAGGTCTGGATACGCAGTATTTT. This gives the protein CASRTLLAGGLDTQYF. Full variable domain (remainder filled in from reference TRBV2 and TRBJ2-3): EPEVTQTPSHQVTQMGQEVILRCVPISNHLYFYWYRQILGQKVEFLVSFYNNEISEKSEIFDDQFSVERPDGSNFTLKIRSTKLEDSAMYFCASRTLLAGGLDTQYFGPGTRLTVL.

CDR3 sequence reads: CASSMKRENYGYTF. As DNA, the CDR3 is TGTGCCAGTAGTATGAAAAGGGAGAACTATGGCTACACCTTC. V usage is TRBV19 and J usage is TRBJ1-2; D remains ambiguous. Per germline, CDR1 LNHDA and CDR2 SQIVND (reference sequence). Trimming pared 3 bases from V and 2 bases from J, leaving 10 bases between. This CDR3 is 14 amino acids long. Supplemented by reference TRBV19 and TRBJ1-2, the full variable domain reads DGGITQSPKYLFRKEGQNVTLSCEQNLNHDAMYWYRQDPGQGLRLIYYSQIVNDFQKGDIAEGYSVSREKKESFPLTVTSAQKNPTAFYLCASSMKRENYGYTFGSGTRLTVV.

V is TRBV5-6 and J is TRBJ2-5, with a possible D match to TRBD1 (6 bases). The CDR3 loop spans 14 amino acids. V was clipped by 4 bases and J by 2 bases, with 12 bases between them. Germline V gives CDR1 SGHDT, CDR2 YYEEEE. The CDR3 region is CASSNQQGQETQYF. CDR3 in DNA: TGTGCCAGCAGCAACCAACAGGGTCAAGAGACCCAGTACTTC. Using reference TRBV5-6 and TRBJ2-5 for the parts outside the CDR3, the full variable domain is DAGVTQSPTHLIKTRGQQVTLRCSPKSGHDTVSWYQQALGQGPQFIFQYYEEEERQRGNFPDRFSGHQFPNYSSELNVNALLLGDSALYLCASSNQQGQETQYFGPGTRLLVL.

The chain has TRBV5-1 and TRBJ1-1; 7 bases align to TRBD1. Germline CDR1 reads SGHRS; CDR2 reads YFSETQ. The ends lost 0 bases at V and 4 bases at J; junction bases unmatched: 9. The length of the CDR3 is 16 residues. The CDR3 is CASSLDFRGSATEAFF. CDR3 nucleotides: TGCGCCAGCAGCTTGGACTTCAGGGGGAGCGCCACTGAAGCTTTCTTT. The full variable domain, in which reference TRBV5-1 and TRBJ1-1 provide the parts outside the CDR3, is KAGVTQTPRYLIKTRGQQVTLSCSPISGHRSVSWYQQTPGQGLQFLFEYFSETQRNKGNFPGRFSGRQFSNSRSEMNVSTLELGDSALYLCASSLDFRGSATEAFFGQGTRLTVV.

This clone showed up just a few times. This chain uses TRBV27 with TRBJ1-1; 9 bases agree with TRBD1. V shed 3 bases and J 4 bases; nucleotides not matched to a gene: 3. Germline V CDR1 and CDR2: MNHEY, SMNVEV (reference sequence). The CDR3 spans 14 residues. The CDR3 nucleotides are TGTGCCAGCAGTTTTGTGACAGGGGGCACTGAAGCTTTCTTT. Protein sequence: CASSFVTGGTEAFF.

The chain carries TRBV5-1 and TRBJ2-1; 7 bases map to TRBD2. V lost 4 bases, J lost 9 bases, and 7 bases stayed unmatched. Germline loops: CDR1 SGHRS, CDR2 YFSETQ. This CDR3 contains 13 residues. CDR3 sequence reads: CASSVDPGGEQFF. The CDR3 DNA reads as TGCGCCAGCAGCGTGGACCCGGGGGGTGAGCAGTTCTTC.

The chain couples TRBV19 to TRBJ2-2; 8 bases match TRBD2. This CDR3 has 15 amino acids. The ends lost 5 bases at V and 1 base at J; junction bases unmatched: 3. Germline V gene lookup returns CDR1 LNHDA and CDR2 SQIVND (reference sequence). This CDR3 is CASSWSGGNTGELFF. For the CDR3, the DNA is TGTGCCAGTAGTTGGAGCGGGGGGAACACCGGGGAGCTGTTTTTT. The entire variable domain, with the rest obtained from reference TRBV19 and TRBJ2-2, is as follows: DGGITQSPKYLFRKEGQNVTLSCEQNLNHDAMYWYRQDPGQGLRLIYYSQIVNDFQKGDIAEGYSVSREKKESFPLTVTSAQKNPTAFYLCASSWSGGNTGELFFGEGSRLTVL.

The chain joins TRBV19 to TRBJ1-6, with 11 positions matching TRBD1. Trimming at V came to 8 bases and at J to 10 bases, leaving 7 bases not matched to a gene. CDR1 and CDR2 from the germline V gene are LNHDA and SQIVND (reference sequence). This CDR3 has 14 residues. For the CDR3, the DNA is TGTGCCAGTGGGACAGGGGGAGGAGGGTCACCCCTCCACTTT. Translation gives CASGTGGGGSPLHF.

The J gene is TRBJ2-5, the V gene TRBV5-1; 13 nucleotides line up with TRBD2. Germline CDR1 SGHRS, CDR2 YFSETQ. V shed 4 bases, J shed 5 bases, and the junction held 5 bases outside the gene matches. This CDR3 has 15 residues. CDR3 DNA: TGCGCCAGCAGCCTCGGGACTAGCGGGACGGAGACCCAGTACTTC. Protein sequence: CASSLGTSGTETQYF.

This clone was detected only once. V and J are TRBV4-1 and TRBJ2-5; 8 bases align to TRBD2. With V trimmed by 2 bases and J by 5 bases, 4 bases remained unmatched. This CDR3 region has 14 residues. The germline CDR1 and CDR2 sequences are MGHRA and YSYEKL. The CDR3, as DNA: TGCGCCAGCAGCCAAACGGGGGGGCGGGAGACCCAGTACTTC. Amino acid sequence: CASSQTGGRETQYF.